These 20 T cell receptor beta chains were all obtained from the same sample, sequenced in a study of shared clonotypes between healthy human individuals. TCRdb's table, derived via immunoSEQ multiplex PCR, lists solely in-frame clones and lacks some. Altogether approximately 1,000,000 clones are present, 70% to 80% being singletons, with the ten largest covering 0.52%. The sample comprised memory CD4+ T cells from PBMCs. Subset reported: CD45RA-negative fraction. Source of these receptors: a man aged 18 to 29 in good health. Some clones in this sample may be carry-over from other donors' samples.

At least ten counts were recorded for this clone. The V call is TRBV2, the J call TRBJ1-1, with D tentatively TRBD1 (5 bases). Trimming left V 5 bases short and J 3 bases short, with 7 bases between. The CDR3 covers 12 residues. Germline CDR1 reads SNHLY; CDR2 reads FYNNEI. DNA for the CDR3: TGTGCCAGCAGTTGGGGGGACACTGAAGCTTTCTTT. As protein: CASSWGDTEAFF.

This clone has ten or more counts. The chain employs TRBV9 and TRBJ2-5, with unresolved D. The CDR3 extends over 14 amino acids. Trimming pared 0 bases from V and 2 bases from J, leaving 8 bases between. The germline gives CDR1 SGDLS, CDR2 YYNGEE. The CDR3 protein is CASSVDQEQETQYF. In nucleotides, the CDR3 is TGTGCCAGCAGCGTAGATCAGGAACAAGAGACCCAGTACTTC.

This clone was counted once. This chain joins TRBV29-1 and TRBJ1-4, with D unclear. The CDR3 is made up of 12 amino acids. The V end lost 5 bases, the J end lost 7 bases, and 11 bases lay between the germline ends. Germline values: CDR1 SQVTM, CDR2 ANQGSEA. The CDR3 region has the DNA TGCAGCGTTCAGTCGGATAGTGAAAAACTGTTTTTT. The encoded protein is CSVQSDSEKLFF.

The chain uses TRBV5-5 and TRBJ2-7; TRBD2 is a possible D gene (5 bases). The V end was cut by 0 bases, the J end by 5 bases, with 9 bases between. The CDR3 sequence is 13 residues long. In germline, CDR1 is SGHKS, CDR2 YYEKEE (reference sequence). The chain's CDR3 is CASSLGAGHEQYF. For the CDR3, the DNA is TGTGCCAGCAGCTTGGGGGCGGGTCACGAGCAGTACTTC.

The chain joins TRBV7-9 to TRBJ1-5; D unclear. This CDR3 spans 14 amino acids. Trimming left V 5 bases short and J 4 bases short, with 12 bases between. Germline CDR1 SEHNR, CDR2 FQNEAQ (reference sequence). The DNA for the CDR3 is TGTGCCAGCAGCATGGAGACGGAAAATCAGCCCCAGCATTTT. Translating it yields CASSMETENQPQHF.

As to this clone: Additional DNA sequences in this sample encode the identical CDR3. The V and J genes are TRBV7-3 and TRBJ1-1; D gene unclear. V gave up 6 bases and J gave up 2 bases, with 10 bases separating them. The germline CDR1 and CDR2 sequences are SGHTA and FQGTGA. This CDR3 contains 13 residues. This CDR3 is CASSPGRNTEAFF. In DNA, the CDR3 is TGTGCCAGCAGTCCTGGTCGCAACACTGAAGCTTTCTTT. The variable domain in full, completed from reference TRBV7-3 and TRBJ1-1, reads GAGVSQTPSNKVTEKGKYVELRCDPISGHTALYWYRQSLGQGPEFLIYFQGTGAADDSGLPNDRFFAVRPEGSVSTLKIQRTERGDSAVYLCASSPGRNTEAFFGQGTRLTVV.

The rearrangement links TRBV27 to TRBJ2-7; 8 bases agree with TRBD2. In germline, CDR1 is MNHEY, CDR2 SMNVEV (reference sequence). V trimming: 4 bases; J trimming: 3 bases; junction bases outside the gene matches: 8. The CDR3 covers 15 residues. The DNA for the CDR3 is TGTGCCAGCAGTTCCCTCTCGACTAGCGACTACGAGCAGTACTTC. Its protein is CASSSLSTSDYEQYF.

The CDR3 DNA reads TGTGCCAGCAGCCCTGGGACCTCTTCCCTTAACACCGGGGAGCTGTTTTTT. Protein sequence: CASSPGTSSLNTGELFF. The V call is TRBV7-9, the J call TRBJ2-2; D possibly uses TRBD1 or TRBD2 (5 bases each). V lost 5 bases, J lost 2 bases, and 18 bases lay in between. The CDR3 has 17 amino acids. CDR1 and CDR2 (germline): SEHNR, FQNEAQ (reference sequence).

The chain joins TRBV9 to TRBJ2-5; the D gene is possibly TRBD2 (5 bases). V lost 1 base and J 5 bases, leaving 15 bases between the germline ends. Per germline, CDR1 SGDLS and CDR2 YYNGEE. CDR3 length: 15 amino acids. The CDR3 region has the DNA TGTGCCAGCAGCGTATCCCCCGGAGGAAGGGAGACCCAGTACTTC. This sequence encodes CASSVSPGGRETQYF.

The chain recombines TRBV19 with TRBJ1-3, with no clear D. V lost 5 bases, J lost 0 bases, and 5 bases lay in between. The CDR3 length is 13 residues. CDR1 is LNHDA, CDR2 SQIVND, per germline (reference sequence). The CDR3 DNA follows: TGTGCCAGTAGTGAGTCCTCTGGAAACACCATATATTTT. Its protein product is CASSESSGNTIYF.

The CDR3 nucleotides read TGTGCCAGCAGCTACGGCTCTACGAAGGGTCGGGAGACCCAGTACTTC. Protein sequence: CASSYGSTKGRETQYF. V usage is TRBV7-9 and J usage is TRBJ2-5; D unresolved. CDR3 length equals 16 residues. CDR1 and CDR2 (germline): SEHNR, FQNEAQ (reference sequence). Trimming pared 4 bases from V and 5 bases from J, leaving 20 bases between. Full variable domain (rest looked up from reference TRBV7-9 and TRBJ2-5): DTGVSQNPRHKITKRGQNVTFRCDPISEHNRLYWYRQTLGQGPEFLTYFQNEAQLEKSRLLSDRFSAERPKGSFSTLEIQRTEQGDSAMYLCASSYGSTKGRETQYFGPGTRLLVL.

The V call is TRBV30, the J call TRBJ1-2; D is uncertain. The CDR3 covers 13 residues. Germline lookup yields CDR1 GTSNPN and CDR2 SVGIG (reference sequence). Trimming stripped 0 bases from V and 5 bases from J, with 10 bases between. In nucleotides, the CDR3 is TGTGCCTGGAGTGTAAACCCGGGGTATGGCTACACCTTC. Protein sequence: CAWSVNPGYGYTF.

The chain employs TRBV29-1 and TRBJ2-1; weak D call: TRBD2 (6 bases). The V end lost 4 bases, the J end lost 0 bases, and 13 bases lay between the germline ends. The germline V gene encodes CDR1 SQVTM and CDR2 ANQGSEA. The CDR3 spans 15 residues. The CDR3 DNA reads TGCAGCGTTGCGGCGGGACTTCTCTCCTACAATGAGCAGTTCTTC. Protein sequence: CSVAAGLLSYNEQFF.

The V gene is TRBV18, the J gene TRBJ1-1; unclear D gene. Per germline, CDR1 KGHSH and CDR2 LQKENI. This CDR3 is built from 11 residues. The V end was cut by 9 bases, the J end by 0 bases, with 5 bases between. The CDR3 sequence is CASIMNTEAFF. CDR3 coding DNA: TGTGCCAGTATAATGAACACTGAAGCTTTCTTT.

This clone appeared a single time. The chain couples TRBV5-1 to TRBJ2-3; D uncertain. CDR3 length equals 14 residues. Germline V gives CDR1 SGHRS, CDR2 YFSETQ. With 0 bases removed from V and 4 bases from J, the gap between germline ends came to 9 bases. The CDR3 loop is CASSLATPADTQYF. CDR3 DNA: TGCGCCAGCAGCTTGGCAACCCCGGCAGATACGCAGTATTTT. Full variable domain (missing parts from reference TRBV5-1 and TRBJ2-3): KAGVTQTPRYLIKTRGQQVTLSCSPISGHRSVSWYQQTPGQGLQFLFEYFSETQRNKGNFPGRFSGRQFSNSRSEMNVSTLELGDSALYLCASSLATPADTQYFGPGTRLTVL.

The chain uses TRBV19 and TRBJ1-5; perhaps TRBD1 as D (5 bases). V lost 6 bases to trimming and J lost 2 bases, with 14 bases between them. Germline CDR1 is LNHDA and CDR2 is SQIVND (reference sequence). The CDR3 covers 15 residues. CDR3 in DNA: TGTGCCAGTAGCCCGAGGGGTGATGGCAATCAGCCCCAGCATTTT. Residues: CASSPRGDGNQPQHF.

The CDR3, as DNA: TGTGCCAGCAGCACCGCCGGGAGCTCCTACAATGAGCAGTTCTTC. This gives the protein CASSTAGSSYNEQFF. This chain joins TRBV4-2 and TRBJ2-1; D is perhaps TRBD2 (6 bases). CDR3 length: 15 amino acids. From germline, CDR1 is LGHNA and CDR2 YNFKEQ. The germline V and J ends were trimmed by 5 bases and 0 bases, with 11 bases remaining between them.

As to this clone: The same CDR3 can be traced to other DNA sequences in this sample. The chain joins TRBV30 to TRBJ1-5; D remains ambiguous. The CDR3 runs to 13 residues. The germline V gene has CDR1 GTSNPN and CDR2 SVGIG (reference sequence). V lost 2 bases and J 0 bases, leaving 5 bases between the germline ends. The CDR3 protein is CAWSRDSNQPQHF. CDR3 DNA: TGTGCCTGGAGTAGGGATAGCAATCAGCCCCAGCATTTT.

The chain links TRBV5-5 to TRBJ1-4; TRBD1 matches 8 bases. There are 15 residues in the CDR3. Per the germline V gene, CDR1 is SGHKS and CDR2 is YYEKEE (reference sequence). Unmatched junction bases numbered 5, after V lost 4 bases and J lost 3 bases. In nucleotides, the CDR3 is TGTGCCAGCAGCACGGGACAGGAGGCTAATGAAAAACTGTTTTTT. Protein sequence: CASSTGQEANEKLFF.

The chain joins TRBV4-2 to TRBJ2-7, with TRBD1 as a possible D gene (5 bases). The ends were cut back, 4 bases at V and 3 bases at J, with 19 bases in the middle. The CDR3 length is 16 residues. Germline V gene sequence: CDR1 LGHNA, CDR2 YNFKEQ. In nucleotides, the CDR3 is TGTGCCAGCAGCCCTGTAGGGGATCTTCTCTTCTACGAGCAGTACTTC. It encodes CASSPVGDLLFYEQYF.